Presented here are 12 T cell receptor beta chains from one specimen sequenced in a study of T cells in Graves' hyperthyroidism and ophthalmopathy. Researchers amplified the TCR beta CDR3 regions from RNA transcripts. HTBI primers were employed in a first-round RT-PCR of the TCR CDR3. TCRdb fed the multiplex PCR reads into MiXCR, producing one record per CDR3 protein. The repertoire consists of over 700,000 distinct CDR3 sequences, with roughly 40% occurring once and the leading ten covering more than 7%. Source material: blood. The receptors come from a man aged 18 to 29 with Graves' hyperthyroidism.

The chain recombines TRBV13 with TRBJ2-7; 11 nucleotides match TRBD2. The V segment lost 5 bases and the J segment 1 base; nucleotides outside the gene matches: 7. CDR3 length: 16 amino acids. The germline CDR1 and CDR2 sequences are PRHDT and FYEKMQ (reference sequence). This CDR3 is CASSPLAGGRSYEQYF. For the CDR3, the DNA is TGTGCCAGCAGCCCCTTAGCGGGAGGGCGATCCTACGAGCAGTACTTC.

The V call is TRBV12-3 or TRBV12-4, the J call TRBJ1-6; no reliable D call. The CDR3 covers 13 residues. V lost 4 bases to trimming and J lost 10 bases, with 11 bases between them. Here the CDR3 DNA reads TGTGCCAGCAGTTCCGGGGTAAGGTCACCCCTCCACTTT. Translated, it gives CASSSGVRSPLHF.

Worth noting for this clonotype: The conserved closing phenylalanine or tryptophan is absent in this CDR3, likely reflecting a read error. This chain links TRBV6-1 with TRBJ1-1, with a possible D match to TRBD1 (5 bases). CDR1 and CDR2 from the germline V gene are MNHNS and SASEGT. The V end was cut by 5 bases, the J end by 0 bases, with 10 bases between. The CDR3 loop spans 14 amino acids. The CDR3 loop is CASSRDRVNTEAFL. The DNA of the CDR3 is TGTGCCAGCAGTCGGGACCGCGTGAACACTGAAGCTTTCCTT.

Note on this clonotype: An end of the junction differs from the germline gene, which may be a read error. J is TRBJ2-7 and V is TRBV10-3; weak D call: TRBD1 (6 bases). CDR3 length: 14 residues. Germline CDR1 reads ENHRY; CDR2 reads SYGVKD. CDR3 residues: CASSAGAAGYEQYF. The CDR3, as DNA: TGTGCCAGCAGTGCAGGGGCCGCAGGTTACGAGCAGTACTTC.

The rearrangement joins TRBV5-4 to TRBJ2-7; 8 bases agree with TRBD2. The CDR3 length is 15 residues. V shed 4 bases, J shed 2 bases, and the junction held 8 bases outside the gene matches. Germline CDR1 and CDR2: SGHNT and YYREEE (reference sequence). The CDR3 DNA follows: TGTGCCAGCAGCCTCCAGAGCGGGAGTCCCTACGAGCAGTACTTC. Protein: CASSLQSGSPYEQYF.

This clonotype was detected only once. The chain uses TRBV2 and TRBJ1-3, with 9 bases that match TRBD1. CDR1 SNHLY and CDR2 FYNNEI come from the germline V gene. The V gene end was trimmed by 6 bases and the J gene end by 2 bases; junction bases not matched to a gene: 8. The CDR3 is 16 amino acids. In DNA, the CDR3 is TGTGCCAGCAGCCCGGGGACAGGGTTTGCTGGAAACACCATATATTTT. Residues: CASSPGTGFAGNTIYF.

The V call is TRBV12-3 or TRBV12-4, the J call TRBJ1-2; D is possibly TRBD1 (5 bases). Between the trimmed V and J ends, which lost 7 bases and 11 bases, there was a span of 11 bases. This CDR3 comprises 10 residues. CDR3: CASKEGLYTF. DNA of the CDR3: TGTGCCAGCAAGGAGGGGTTATACACCTTC.

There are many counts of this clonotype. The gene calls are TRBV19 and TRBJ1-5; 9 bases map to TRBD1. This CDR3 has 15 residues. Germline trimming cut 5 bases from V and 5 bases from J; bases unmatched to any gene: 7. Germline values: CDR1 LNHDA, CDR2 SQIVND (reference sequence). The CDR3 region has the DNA TGTGCCAGTAGTGCCGGACAGGGGAGGCATCAGCCCCAGCATTTT. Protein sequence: CASSAGQGRHQPQHF.

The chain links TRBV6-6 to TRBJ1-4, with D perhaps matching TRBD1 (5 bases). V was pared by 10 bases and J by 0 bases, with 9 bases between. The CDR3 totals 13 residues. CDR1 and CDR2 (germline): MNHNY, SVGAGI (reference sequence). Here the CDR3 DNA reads TGTGCCACTTACAGGCCAACTAATGAAAAACTGTTTTTT. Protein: CATYRPTNEKLFF.

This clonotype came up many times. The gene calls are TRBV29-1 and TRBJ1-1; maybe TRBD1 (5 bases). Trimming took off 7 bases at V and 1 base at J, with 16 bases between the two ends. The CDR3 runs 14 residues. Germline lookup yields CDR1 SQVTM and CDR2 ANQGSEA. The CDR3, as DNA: TGCAGCGCCCAACAGGAATTCGCGAACACTGAAGCTTTCTTT. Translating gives CSAQQEFANTEAFF.

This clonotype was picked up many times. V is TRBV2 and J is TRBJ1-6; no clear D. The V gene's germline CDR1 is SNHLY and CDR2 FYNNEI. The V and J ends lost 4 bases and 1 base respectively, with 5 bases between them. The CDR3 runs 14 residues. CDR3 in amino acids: CASSAGSYNSPLHF. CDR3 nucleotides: TGTGCCAGCAGTGCGGGTTCCTATAATTCACCCCTCCACTTT.

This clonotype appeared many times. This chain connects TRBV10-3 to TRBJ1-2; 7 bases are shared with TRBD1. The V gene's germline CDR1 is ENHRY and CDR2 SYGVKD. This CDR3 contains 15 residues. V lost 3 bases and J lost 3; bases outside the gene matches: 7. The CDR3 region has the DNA TGTGCCATCAGTGATTCGAGGGGGCCGGACTATGGCTACACCTTC. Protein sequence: CAISDSRGPDYGYTF.